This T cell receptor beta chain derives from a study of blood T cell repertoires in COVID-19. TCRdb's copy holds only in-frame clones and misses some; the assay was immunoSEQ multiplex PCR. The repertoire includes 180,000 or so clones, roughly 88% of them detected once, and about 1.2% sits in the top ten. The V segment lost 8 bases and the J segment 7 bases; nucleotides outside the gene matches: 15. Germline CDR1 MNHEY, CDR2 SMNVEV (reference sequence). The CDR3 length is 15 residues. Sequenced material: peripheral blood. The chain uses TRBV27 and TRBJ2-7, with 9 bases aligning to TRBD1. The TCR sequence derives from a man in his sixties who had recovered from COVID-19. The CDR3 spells CASVGDRGVFREQYF. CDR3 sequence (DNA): TGTGCCAGCGTTGGTGACAGGGGGGTTTTTCGGGAGCAGTACTTC.